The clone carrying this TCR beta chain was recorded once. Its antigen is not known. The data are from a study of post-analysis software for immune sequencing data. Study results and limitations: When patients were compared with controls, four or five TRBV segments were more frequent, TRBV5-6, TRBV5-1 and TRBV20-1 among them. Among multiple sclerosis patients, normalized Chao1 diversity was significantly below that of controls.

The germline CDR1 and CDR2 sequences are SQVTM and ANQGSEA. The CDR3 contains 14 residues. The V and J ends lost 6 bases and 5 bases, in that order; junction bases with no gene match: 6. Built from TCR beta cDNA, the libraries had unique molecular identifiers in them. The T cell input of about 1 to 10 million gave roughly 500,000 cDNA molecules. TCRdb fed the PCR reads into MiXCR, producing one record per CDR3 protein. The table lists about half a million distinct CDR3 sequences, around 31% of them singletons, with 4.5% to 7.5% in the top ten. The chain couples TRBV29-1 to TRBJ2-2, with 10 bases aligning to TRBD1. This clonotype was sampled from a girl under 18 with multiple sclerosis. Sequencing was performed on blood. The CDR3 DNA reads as TGCAGCGTGGAGGGACAGGGGTGGACCGGGGAGCTGTTTTTT. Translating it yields CSVEGQGWTGELFF.